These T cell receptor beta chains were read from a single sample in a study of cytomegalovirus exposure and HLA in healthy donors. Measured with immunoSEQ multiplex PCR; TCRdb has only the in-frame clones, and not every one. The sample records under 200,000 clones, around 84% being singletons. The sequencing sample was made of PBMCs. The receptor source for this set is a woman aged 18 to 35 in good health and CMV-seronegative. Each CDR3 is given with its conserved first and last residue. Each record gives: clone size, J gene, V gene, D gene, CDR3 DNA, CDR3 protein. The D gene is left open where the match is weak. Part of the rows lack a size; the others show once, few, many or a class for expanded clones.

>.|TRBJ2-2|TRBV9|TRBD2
TGTGCCAGCAGCGTATCGGGACTAGCGGGAGGGGACGAAGGGGAGCTGTTTTTT
CASSVSGLAGGDEGELFF
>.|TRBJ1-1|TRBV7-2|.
TGTGCCAGCACCCTGGGAGGGCCCACTGAAGCTTTCTTT
CASTLGGPTEAFF
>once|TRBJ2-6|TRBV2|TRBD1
TGTGCCAGCAGTGAAGGACAGGGGGCGCTTGGGGCCAACGTCCTGACTTTC
CASSEGQGALGANVLTF
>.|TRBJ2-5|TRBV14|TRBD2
TGTGCCAGCAGCTCCGGACTAGCGGGAGTCGGCGAGACCCAGTACTTC
CASSSGLAGVGETQYF
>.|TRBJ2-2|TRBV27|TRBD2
TGTGCCAGCAGACCCAGCGGGAGAGTGACCGGGGAGCTGTTTTTT
CASRPSGRVTGELFF
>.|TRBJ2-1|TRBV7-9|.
TGTGCCAGCAGCGATCTTTCGGGATACGGGAATGAGCAGTTCTTC
CASSDLSGYGNEQFF
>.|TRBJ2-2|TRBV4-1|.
TGCGCCAGCAGCCAACGAGGGTCCAGTACGAACACCGGGGAGCTGTTTTTT
CASSQRGSSTNTGELFF
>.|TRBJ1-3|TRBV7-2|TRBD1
TGTGCCAGCAGCTTAGCGCGAAGAAAGGACAGGGGATTCGGGGTATATTTT
CASSLARRKDRGFGVYF
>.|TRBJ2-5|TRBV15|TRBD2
TGTGCCACCAGCAGAGATTTGTCCTCCCCGGGACTAGCGGGGGGGGGTACAAGGGACCAGTACTTC
CATSRDLSSPGLAGGGTRDQYF
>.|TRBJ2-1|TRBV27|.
TGTGCCAGCAGTCCCAGGGGATCCTACAATGAGCAGTTCTTC
CASSPRGSYNEQFF
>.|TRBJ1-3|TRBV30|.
TGTGCCTGGAGTGTACTTTCCGCTGACACCATATATTTT
CAWSVLSADTIYF
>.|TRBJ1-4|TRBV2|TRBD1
TGTGCCAGCAGCCAGACAGGGAGAACTAATGAAAAACTGTTTTTT
CASSQTGRTNEKLFF
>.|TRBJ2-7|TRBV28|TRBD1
TGTGCCAGCAGTTTCAGGACAGGGGATTCCTACGAGCAGTACTTC
CASSFRTGDSYEQYF
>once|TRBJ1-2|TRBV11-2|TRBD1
TGTGCCAGCAGCTCTAACAGGGGGCTTGACTATGGCTGCACCTTC
CASSSNRGLDYGCTF
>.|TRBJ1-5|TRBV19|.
TGTGCCAGTAACGACAGGAATCAGCCCCAGCATTTT
CASNDRNQPQHF
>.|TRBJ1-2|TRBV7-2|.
TGTGCCAGCAGCTCCGGGTCAAACTATGGCTACACCTTC
CASSSGSNYGYTF
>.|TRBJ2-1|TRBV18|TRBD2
TGTGCCAGCTCACCAAGGGAGAGCGGGAGATGGGATGAGCAGTTCTTC
CASSPRESGRWDEQFF
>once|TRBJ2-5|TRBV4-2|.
TGTGCCAGCAGCCAAGATTTAGGAGAAGAGACCCAGTACTTC
CASSQDLGEETQYF
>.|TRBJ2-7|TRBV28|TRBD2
TGTGCCAGCAGTACAGAACGGCGGACTAGCGGTTCCTACGAGCAGTACTTC
CASSTERRTSGSYEQYF
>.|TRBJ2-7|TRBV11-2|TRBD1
TGTGCCAGCAGCACCGGGACAGGGGCCGCCGAGCAGTACTTC
CASSTGTGAAEQYF
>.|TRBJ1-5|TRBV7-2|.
TGTGCCAGCAGCCTGACAGAAAGTAGCAATCAGCCCCAGCATTTT
CASSLTESSNQPQHF
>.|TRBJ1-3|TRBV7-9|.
TGTGCCAGCAGCCGTACATACAGGGAAAGAGCTGGAAACACCATATATTTT
CASSRTYRERAGNTIYF
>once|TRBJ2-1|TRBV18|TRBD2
TGTGCCAGCTCACCGCTAGCGGGAGTCACCAATGAGCAGTTCTTC
CASSPLAGVTNEQFF
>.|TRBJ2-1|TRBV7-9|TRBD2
TGTGCCAGCAGCCAGCTGGGACTAGCGGAAAACAATGAGCAGTTCTTC
CASSQLGLAENNEQFF
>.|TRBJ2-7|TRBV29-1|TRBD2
TGCAGCGTTGAGGGACTAGCGGGCGAGCAGTACTTC
CSVEGLAGEQYF
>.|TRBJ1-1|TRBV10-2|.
TGCGCCAGCAGTGAGTGGGGGGGAATAGCTGAAGCTTTCTTT
CASSEWGGIAEAFF
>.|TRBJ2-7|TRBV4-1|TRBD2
TGCGCCAGCAGCCCGACTAGCGGGAGTATCTACGAGCAGTACTTC
CASSPTSGSIYEQYF
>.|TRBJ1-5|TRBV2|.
TGTGCCAGCAGTGATTACCCTGAGGCTCAGCCCCAGCATTTT
CASSDYPEAQPQHF
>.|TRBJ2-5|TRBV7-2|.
TGTGCCAGCAGCCCCCAGGCGGGATCAGAGACCCAGTACTTC
CASSPQAGSETQYF
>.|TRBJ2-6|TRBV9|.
TGTGCCAGCAGCGCCCCGGGGGCCAACGTCCTGACTTTC
CASSAPGANVLTF
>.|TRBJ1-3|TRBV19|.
TGTGCCAGTAGTCGGGAGCGGAGTTCCTCTGGAAACACCATATATTTT
CASSRERSSSGNTIYF
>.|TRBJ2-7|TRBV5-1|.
TGTGCCAGCAGCCCGATCTCACAGACCGAGCAGTACTTC
CASSPISQTEQYF
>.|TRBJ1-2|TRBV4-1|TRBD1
TGCGCCAGCAGCCAAGACTGGACAGGGGTGGAAGGCTACACCTTC
CASSQDWTGVEGYTF
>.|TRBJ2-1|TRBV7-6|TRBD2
TGTGCCAGCAGCCAAGTTATGGGACTAGCGGGAGGGATTGAGCAGTTCTTC
CASSQVMGLAGGIEQFF
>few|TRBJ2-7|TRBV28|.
TGTGCCAGCAGGTCAAACAGGGTAACAAGCGAGCAGTACTTC
CASRSNRVTSEQYF
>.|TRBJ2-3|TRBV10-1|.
TGCGCCAGCAGTGGGAGACGGGGTGACGGGACAGATACGCAGTATTTT
CASSGRRGDGTDTQYF
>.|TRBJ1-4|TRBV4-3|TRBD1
TGCGCCAGCAGCCAAGTCCTGGCGGGACAGGGTGAAAAACTGTTTTTT
CASSQVLAGQGEKLFF
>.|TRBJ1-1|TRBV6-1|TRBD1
TGTGCCAGCAGCGTCGGACAGGGATTGAACACTGAAGCTTTCTTT
CASSVGQGLNTEAFF
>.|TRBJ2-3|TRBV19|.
TGTGCCAGTAGCGGGGTCACAGATACGCAGTATTTT
CASSGVTDTQYF
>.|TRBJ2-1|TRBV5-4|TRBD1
TGTGCCAGCAGCCACCGGACAGGTTCCGAGGGTGGGCAGTTCTTC
CASSHRTGSEGGQFF
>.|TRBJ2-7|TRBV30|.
TGTGCCTGGAGTGTACCCGGGACAAAGGGTAATTACGAGCAGTACTTC
CAWSVPGTKGNYEQYF
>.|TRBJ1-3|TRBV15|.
TGTGCCACCAGCAGAGACAGGGTCGGAAACACCATATATTTT
CATSRDRVGNTIYF
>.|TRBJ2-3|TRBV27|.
TGTGCCAGCAGTTTATCGGCTAGCACAGATACGCAGTATTTT
CASSLSASTDTQYF